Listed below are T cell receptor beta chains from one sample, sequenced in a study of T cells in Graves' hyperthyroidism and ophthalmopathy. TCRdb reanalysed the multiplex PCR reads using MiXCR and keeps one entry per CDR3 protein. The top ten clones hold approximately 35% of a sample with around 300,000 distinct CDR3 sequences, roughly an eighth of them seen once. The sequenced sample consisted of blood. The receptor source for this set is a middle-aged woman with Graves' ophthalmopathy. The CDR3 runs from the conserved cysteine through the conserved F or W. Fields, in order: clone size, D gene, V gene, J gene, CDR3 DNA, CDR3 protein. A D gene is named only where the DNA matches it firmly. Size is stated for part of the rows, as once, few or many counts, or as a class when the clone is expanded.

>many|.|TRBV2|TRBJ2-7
TGTGCCAGCACTCCCGGGACAAGGTACGAGCAGTACTTC
CASTPGTRYEQYF
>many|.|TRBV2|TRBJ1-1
TGTGCCAGCAGTGATGATCTCCGAACCCCTTACTTT
CASSDDLRTPYF
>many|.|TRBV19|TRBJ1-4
TGTGCCACTTGCCGACGGGGGACAACTAATGAAAAACTGTTTTTT
CATCRRGTTNEKLFF
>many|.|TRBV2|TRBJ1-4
TGTGCCAGCAGAGGCTTTAGGTCGGGAGGTGCAACTAATGAAAAACTGTTTTTT
CASRGFRSGGATNEKLFF
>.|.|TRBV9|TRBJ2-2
TGTGCCAGCAGGGCAGACAGTAGGGCCGGGGAGCTGTTTTTT
CASRADSRAGELFF
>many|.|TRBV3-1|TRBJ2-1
TGTGCCAGCACCCCTATGTATGGGGGGACCTACAATGAGCAGTTCTTC
CASTPMYGGTYNEQFF
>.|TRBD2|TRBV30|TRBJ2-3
TGTGCCTGGGCCCTTTTTCGCGGGAGGGCCGATACGCAGTATTTT
CAWALFRGRADTQYF
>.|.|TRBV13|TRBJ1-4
TGTGCCAGCAGCTACCGGAAGGGCACTAATGAAAAACTGTTTTTT
CASSYRKGTNEKLFF
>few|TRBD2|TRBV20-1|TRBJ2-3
TGCAGTGCTAGAGTGGGACTAGCGGGAGGGCCCACAGATACGCAGTATTTT
CSARVGLAGGPTDTQYF
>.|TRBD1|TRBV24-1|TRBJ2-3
TGTGCCACCAGTGACAGGACAGGTCTGTATTTT
CATSDRTGLYF
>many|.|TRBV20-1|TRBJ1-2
TGCAGTGCTGGGGACCGGACACTTTACACCTTC
CSAGDRTLYTF
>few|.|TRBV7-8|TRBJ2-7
TGTGCCAGCAGCTTAAGGACGCGTAAGTCCTACGAGCAGTACTTC
CASSLRTRKSYEQYF
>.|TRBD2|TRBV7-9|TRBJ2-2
TGTGCCAGCAGCTTCCCCCGTCGACTAGCGGGGGCCATCACCGGGGAGCTGTTTTTT
CASSFPRRLAGAITGELFF
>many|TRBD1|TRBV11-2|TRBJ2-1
TGTGCCAGCAGCCCCGGACAGGGGCTGTACAATGAGCAGTTCTTC
CASSPGQGLYNEQFF
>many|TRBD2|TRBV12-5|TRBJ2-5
TGTGCTAGTGGCGAAGGACTAGCGGGGGGTGGAGAGACCCAGTACTTC
CASGEGLAGGGETQYF
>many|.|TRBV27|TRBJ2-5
TGTGCCAGCGCATCGACGACGGCAGGGACCCAGTACTTC
CASASTTAGTQYF
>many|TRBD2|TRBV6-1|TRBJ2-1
TGTGCCAGCAGTCCCCGGACTAGCGGGAGGGTCTCCTACAATGAGCAGTTCTTC
CASSPRTSGRVSYNEQFF
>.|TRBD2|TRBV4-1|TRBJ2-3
TGCGCCAGCAGCCTAGTTCTCCAGCGGGAGGCGCCAGATACGCAGTATTTT
CASSLVLQREAPDTQYF
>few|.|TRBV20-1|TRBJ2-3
TGCAGTGCTAGAGACTTCCGGCTCTCTAGCACAGATACGCAGTATTTT
CSARDFRLSSTDTQYF
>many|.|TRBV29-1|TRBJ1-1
TGCAGCGTCGAACGTTACACTGAAGCTTTCTTT
CSVERYTEAFF
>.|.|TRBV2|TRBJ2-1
TGTGCCAGCAGTCCCAGCCGGAGAGTCGTCAATGAGCAGTTCTTC
CASSPSRRVVNEQFF
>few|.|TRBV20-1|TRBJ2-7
TGCAGTGCTAGAGATCCCAAAGGGGGGGACTCAAGCGAGCAGTACTTC
CSARDPKGGDSSEQYF
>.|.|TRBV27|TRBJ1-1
TGTGCCAGCAGTTTATCTGGAGCCCTGAACACTGAAGCTTTCTTT
CASSLSGALNTEAFF
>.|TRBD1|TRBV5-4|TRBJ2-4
TGTGCCAGCAGCTTGGGGACAGGGTTTGGCAAAAACATTCAGTACTTC
CASSLGTGFGKNIQYF
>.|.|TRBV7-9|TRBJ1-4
TGTGCCAGCAACATTAATGAAAAACTGTTTTTT
CASNINEKLFF
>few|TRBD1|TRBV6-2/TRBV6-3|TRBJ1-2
TGTGCCAGCAGTTACAACTGGGGACAGTATGGCTACACCTTC
CASSYNWGQYGYTF
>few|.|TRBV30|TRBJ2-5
TGTGCCTGGAGTAAACAGACATCAGAGACCCAGTACTTC
CAWSKQTSETQYF
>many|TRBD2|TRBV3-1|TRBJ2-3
TGTGCCAGCAGCCAATTGTCTAGCGGGCGGCCGGATACGCAGTATTTT
CASSQLSSGRPDTQYF
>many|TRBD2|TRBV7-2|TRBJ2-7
TGTGCCAGCAGATTGCCGGGACTAGCGGGAGTCGAGCAGTACTTC
CASRLPGLAGVEQYF
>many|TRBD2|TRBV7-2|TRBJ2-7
TGTGCCAGCAGCTTAAGAGGACTAGCGGGAGGGAACTACGAGCAGTACTTC
CASSLRGLAGGNYEQYF
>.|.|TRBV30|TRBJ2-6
TGTGCCTGGAGTAGGGCAGGGGTATCTGGGGCCAACGTCCTGACTTTC
CAWSRAGVSGANVLTF
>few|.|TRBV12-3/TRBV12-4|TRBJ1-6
TGTGCCAGCATCCTGGGGGGGCCCTATAATTCACCCCTCCACTTT
CASILGGPYNSPLHF
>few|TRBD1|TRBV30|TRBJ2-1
TGTGCCTGGAATAAACGGGACAGGGGTTTCTACAATGAGCAGTTCTTC
CAWNKRDRGFYNEQFF
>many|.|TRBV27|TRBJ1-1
TGTGCCAGCAGTCCTAAAACGTTGAACACTGAAGCTTTCTTT
CASSPKTLNTEAFF